This T cell receptor beta chain came from a study of beta chain features in type 1 diabetes. Study overall: Sorted cells examined across all samples numbered around 99,000,000.

J was trimmed by 5 bases and V by 6 bases; bases with no gene match: 7. CDR1 SGHDT and CDR2 YYEEEE come from the germline V gene. The CDR3 covers 15 residues. This clone has just a few counts. As every portion of the isolated RNA was reverse transcribed, the sequencing read expressed TCRB transcripts. TCRdb's copy holds only in-frame clones and misses some; the assay was immunoSEQ multiplex PCR. The data show about 900,000 clones, roughly 16% seen once. The sequencing input was naive CD4+ T cells from blood. This receptor was taken from a woman aged 18-35 years in good health. The chain combines TRBV5-6 with TRBJ2-7; 14 bases line up with TRBD2. This CDR3 is CASTTSGRAFDEQYF. CDR3 nucleotides: TGTGCCAGCACGACTAGCGGGAGGGCCTTCGACGAGCAGTACTTC.